Each of the 31 T cell receptor beta chains below was sequenced from the same sample in a study of blood T cells in healthy people across ages. A sample-barcoded 5' primer and a J-beta primer mix were used in a second PCR of roughly 6 to 12 cycles. TCRdb independently ran MiXCR on the 5' RACE reads; one entry per CDR3 protein. The sample consists of roughly 1.4 million distinct CDR3 sequences, approximately 60% of them appearing once. Material: blood. Receptors were obtained from a man between 18 and 29 years old in good health.

This clonotype was found a few times. V usage is TRBV27 and J usage is TRBJ1-5; unclear D gene. The V and J ends lost 5 bases and 3 bases respectively, with 14 bases between them. The CDR3 covers 15 residues. The V gene's germline CDR1 is MNHEY and CDR2 SMNVEV (reference sequence). CDR3 coding DNA: TGTGCCAGCAGTCCCCAGTGGGGTGCCAATCAGCCCCAGCATTTT. Translating gives CASSPQWGANQPQHF.

The CDR3 DNA sequence: TGCAGCGTTGCCGGGACAGTTGGGGCCAACGTCCTGACTTTC. Encoded protein: CSVAGTVGANVLTF. The V gene is TRBV29-1, the J gene TRBJ2-6; 7 bases align to TRBD1. CDR1 and CDR2 from the germline V gene are SQVTM and ANQGSEA. The CDR3 is 14 residues long. J was trimmed by 3 bases and V by 4 bases; bases with no gene match: 3.

The chain's CDR3 is CASTGLAGDNGANVLTF. The CDR3 coding sequence is TGTGCCAGCACCGGCCTAGCGGGGGATAATGGGGCCAACGTCCTGACTTTC. The chain has TRBV2 and TRBJ2-6, with 10 nucleotides matching TRBD2. Trimming cost V 7 bases and J 3 bases; bases outside gene matches: 9. The CDR3 consists of 17 residues. CDR1 and CDR2 from the germline V gene are SNHLY and FYNNEI.

The gene calls are TRBV20-1 and TRBJ2-5; 11 bases match TRBD2. With 0 bases clipped from V and 1 base from J, the junction kept 4 bases outside the gene matches. Germline CDR1 DFQATT, CDR2 SNEGSKA (reference sequence). The CDR3 is 16 amino acids. The CDR3 protein is CSAREGLAALQETQYF. Here the CDR3 DNA reads TGCAGTGCTAGAGAGGGACTAGCGGCACTCCAAGAGACCCAGTACTTC.

This rearrangement joins TRBV15 to TRBJ1-6; D gene unclear. Germline V gene data show CDR1 as LNHNV and CDR2 as YYDKDF (reference sequence). The length of the CDR3 is 12 residues. V lost 0 bases and J lost 15, with 9 bases in between. CDR3 nucleotide sequence: TGTGCCACCAGCAGAGAAAATGGCAACCTCCACTTT. Amino acid sequence: CATSRENGNLHF.

This clonotype was counted a few times. The genes are TRBV6-1 and TRBJ2-3; 7 bases align to TRBD2. The CDR3 runs to 17 residues. V trimming: 6 bases; J trimming: 0 bases; junction bases outside the gene matches: 12. Germline assignment: CDR1 MNHNS and CDR2 SASEGT. CDR3 sequence (DNA): TGTGCCAGCAGCCGCTCGGGGCTAGCGGATAGCACAGATACGCAGTATTTT. Translated: CASSRSGLADSTDTQYF.

V gene TRBV19 combines with J gene TRBJ2-7; D might be TRBD1 (6 bases). This CDR3 is built from 14 residues. Germline CDR1 LNHDA, CDR2 SQIVND (reference sequence). V lost 3 bases, J lost 4 bases, and 13 bases lay in between. In nucleotides, the CDR3 is TGTGCCAGTAGTATCCGGGACAATGATTACGAGCAGTACTTC. It specifies CASSIRDNDYEQYF.

The genes are TRBV28 and TRBJ2-7; 7 bases map to TRBD1. V gave up 7 bases and J gave up 5 bases; unmatched junction bases: 5. The V gene's germline CDR1 is MDHEN and CDR2 SYDVKM. There are 12 residues in the CDR3. CDR3 sequence reads: CASTYRGHEQYF. The CDR3 coding sequence is TGTGCCAGCACTTACAGGGGCCACGAGCAGTACTTC.

This clonotype was found once. The genes are TRBV4-2 and TRBJ1-2; D not resolved. In germline, CDR1 is LGHNA, CDR2 YNFKEQ. Trimming took off 1 base at V and 0 bases at J, with 9 bases between the two ends. The length of the CDR3 is 15 residues. CDR3 nucleotides: TGTGCCAGCAGCCAAGGAGACACCACTAACTATGGCTACACCTTC. It yields the protein CASSQGDTTNYGYTF.

This chain joins TRBV5-8 and TRBJ2-2; 8 bases align to TRBD1. Trimming cost V 7 bases and J 0 bases; bases outside gene matches: 11. CDR3 length: 17 amino acids. Germline CDR1 and CDR2: SGHTS and YDEGEE. The CDR3 sequence is CASLDRGPRANTGELFF. The CDR3 nucleotides read TGTGCCAGCTTAGACAGGGGACCCAGAGCGAACACCGGGGAGCTGTTTTTT.

The chain recombines TRBV6-5 with TRBJ2-1, with D maybe TRBD2 (7 bases). Between the trimmed V and J ends, which lost 2 bases and 0 bases, there was a span of 11 bases. Germline V CDR1 and CDR2: MNHEY, SVGAGI. The CDR3 is made up of 16 amino acids. Written as DNA, the CDR3 is TGTGCCAGCAGTTACAGGGGGAGGGCCTCCTACAATGAGCAGTTCTTC. As protein: CASSYRGRASYNEQFF.

This chain joins TRBV6-5 and TRBJ1-2; TRBD1 aligns across 10 bases. J gave up 4 bases and V 7 bases, and 6 bases lay outside the gene matches. The germline gives CDR1 MNHEY, CDR2 SVGAGI. The CDR3 runs 14 residues. The CDR3 nucleotides are TGTGCCAGCAAACCGGGACAGGGGTTCTATGGCTACACCTTC. The encoded protein is CASKPGQGFYGYTF.

In DNA form, the CDR3 reads TGTGCCAGTAGTAGACACGAGATGACCTACGAGCAGTACTTC. Protein product: CASSRHEMTYEQYF. The chain has TRBV19 and TRBJ2-7; D remains unclear. Germline CDR1 and CDR2: LNHDA and SQIVND (reference sequence). V was pared by 4 bases and J by 2 bases, with 12 bases between. The CDR3 is made up of 14 amino acids. Variable domain in full (rest from reference TRBV19 and TRBJ2-7): DGGITQSPKYLFRKEGQNVTLSCEQNLNHDAMYWYRQDPGQGLRLIYYSQIVNDFQKGDIAEGYSVSREKKESFPLTVTSAQKNPTAFYLCASSRHEMTYEQYFGPGTRLTVT.

This chain uses TRBV12-3 or TRBV12-4 with TRBJ2-7; 11 positions match TRBD2. There are 14 residues in the CDR3. With V trimmed by 1 base and J by 10 bases, 6 bases remained unmatched. CDR3 coding DNA: TGTGCCAGCAGTTTAGGTAGCGGGAGGGGTATTCAGTACTTC. It yields the protein CASSLGSGRGIQYF.

The CDR3, as DNA: TGTGCCAGCAGCACTACTACTAGTCCCAATGAGCAGTTCTTC. Translating it yields CASSTTTSPNEQFF. The chain uses TRBV7-9 and TRBJ2-1, with D tentatively TRBD2 (5 bases). V gave up 5 bases and J gave up 6 bases, with 14 bases separating them. The CDR3 has 14 amino acids. Germline V lookup: CDR1 SEHNR, CDR2 FQNEAQ (reference sequence). The whole variable domain, remainder taken from reference TRBV7-9 and TRBJ2-1, is DTGVSQNPRHKITKRGQNVTFRCDPISEHNRLYWYRQTLGQGPEFLTYFQNEAQLEKSRLLSDRFSAERPKGSFSTLEIQRTEQGDSAMYLCASSTTTSPNEQFFGPGTRLTVL.

This sequence joins TRBV5-5 and TRBJ2-3; D uncertain. The CDR3 contains 16 residues. CDR1 SGHKS and CDR2 YYEKEE come from the germline V gene (reference sequence). Trimming left V 5 bases short and J 3 bases short, with 19 bases between. CDR3 bases: TGTGCCAGCAGTGGATCCCGCCTAGTTGGGACAGATACGCAGTATTTT. The encoded protein is CASSGSRLVGTDTQYF.

J is TRBJ2-1 and V is TRBV5-1, with a possible D match to TRBD2 (6 bases). This CDR3 spans 14 amino acids. The ends were cut back, 2 bases at V and 5 bases at J, with 11 bases in the middle. CDR1 and CDR2 (germline): SGHRS, YFSETQ. CDR3 nucleotides: TGCGCCAGCAGCTTTCGGGAGACCCACAATGAGCAGTTCTTC. Translating gives CASSFRETHNEQFF.

J is TRBJ2-1 and V is TRBV6-5; 10 nucleotides agree with TRBD2. This CDR3 contains 19 residues. V dropped 2 bases and J dropped 5; count of bases not matched to a gene: 15. Per germline, CDR1 MNHEY and CDR2 SVGAGI. The CDR3 protein is CASSYTGLAAQPTHNEQFF. The CDR3 DNA follows: TGTGCCAGCAGTTACACCGGACTAGCGGCCCAGCCAACTCACAATGAGCAGTTCTTC.

The chain employs TRBV6-1 and TRBJ1-5; no reliable D call. V was pared by 2 bases and J by 3 bases, with 2 bases between. Per germline, CDR1 MNHNS and CDR2 SASEGT. The CDR3 runs to 12 residues. CDR3 nucleotides: TGTGCCAGCAGTGAACCCAATCAGCCCCAGCATTTT. This codes for CASSEPNQPQHF.

This clonotype was detected only a few times. V gene TRBV12-3 or TRBV12-4 combines with J gene TRBJ2-7; TRBD1 is a possible D gene (5 bases). The CDR3 length is 14 residues. Trimming shortened V by 5 bases and J by 4 bases, and 15 bases separated the two germline ends. The CDR3 bases are TGTGCCAGCAGTCTACAGGTGCAGGAATACGAGCAGTACTTC. Translated: CASSLQVQEYEQYF.

In the case of this clonotype: A much larger clone lies a single base off, so this may be a read error. This chain's CDR3 is CASSIDSSNQPQHF. The DNA of the CDR3 is TGTGCCAGCAGCATCGACAGCAGCAATCAGCCCCAGCATTTT. The V gene is TRBV6-2 or TRBV6-3, the J gene TRBJ1-5; the D gene is possibly TRBD1 (5 bases). Trimming stripped 6 bases from V and 1 base from J, with 10 bases between. CDR3 length: 14 amino acids. CDR1 is MNHEY and CDR2 is SVGEGT in the germline V gene.

This chain links TRBV28 with TRBJ2-7; the D gene could be TRBD1 or TRBD2 (7 bases each). The CDR3 has 17 residues. Trimming stripped 6 bases from V and 0 bases from J, with 21 bases between. Germline CDR1 reads MDHEN; CDR2 reads SYDVKM. CDR3 coding DNA: TGTGCCAGCAGGATCCCGACAGGGAGGGGTCACTCCTACGAGCAGTACTTC. Translating it yields CASRIPTGRGHSYEQYF.

The chain carries TRBV5-1 and TRBJ1-1; D is uncertain. CDR3 size: 14 residues. Germline V gives CDR1 SGHRS, CDR2 YFSETQ. V lost 6 bases and J lost 0, with 12 bases in between. Here the CDR3 reads CASTWEVMNTEAFF. The CDR3 DNA follows: TGCGCCAGCACCTGGGAGGTGATGAACACTGAAGCTTTCTTT.

J is TRBJ2-1 and V is TRBV14; D possibly corresponds to TRBD2 (5 bases). The germline CDR1 and CDR2 sequences are SGHDN and FVKESK. The V end lost 1 base, the J end lost 10 bases, and 11 bases lay between the germline ends. This CDR3 contains 13 residues. In DNA, the CDR3 is TGTGCCAGCAGCCAAGTCATCGGGAACGAGCAGTTCTTC. Amino acid sequence: CASSQVIGNEQFF.

The chain carries TRBV28 and TRBJ2-5, with a tentative D call TRBD1 (6 bases). V lost 1 base and J 2 bases, leaving 17 bases between the germline ends. The germline V gene has CDR1 MDHEN and CDR2 SYDVKM. There are 17 residues in the CDR3. CDR3 nucleotides: TGTGCCAGCAGTTTATCGGGACACTACCAAGAGCAAGAGACCCAGTACTTC. This encodes CASSLSGHYQEQETQYF.

The chain is built from TRBV7-9 and TRBJ2-7; TRBD1 agrees at 9 bases. J was trimmed by 7 bases and V by 1 base; bases with no gene match: 11. The CDR3 is made up of 16 amino acids. Germline CDR1 is SEHNR and CDR2 is FQNEAQ (reference sequence). CDR3 amino acids: CASSLEQGAIINEQYF. The CDR3 nucleotides are TGTGCCAGCAGCTTAGAACAGGGGGCGATTATTAATGAGCAGTACTTC.

The rearrangement links TRBV29-1 to TRBJ2-7; D is perhaps TRBD1 or TRBD2 (5 bases each). Germline CDR1 SQVTM, CDR2 ANQGSEA. This CDR3 is built from 13 residues. With 4 bases removed from V and 3 bases from J, the gap between germline ends came to 13 bases. The CDR3 nucleotides read TGCAGCGTTGGAGACGGGGCCAACTACGAGCAGTACTTC. Residues: CSVGDGANYEQYF.

This clonotype was seen a few times. The rearrangement uses TRBV4-1 and TRBJ2-7, with TRBD2 matching over 7 bases. The germline V gene encodes CDR1 MGHRA and CDR2 YSYEKL. Germline trimming cut 0 bases from V and 5 bases from J; bases unmatched to any gene: 13. This CDR3 is built from 17 residues. CDR3 in amino acids: CASSQDSWGGSGHEQYF. CDR3 nucleotides: TGCGCCAGCAGCCAAGATAGCTGGGGCGGGAGTGGTCACGAGCAGTACTTC.

This clonotype has just one count. This chain links TRBV4-1 with TRBJ2-5, with unresolved D. CDR3 length equals 14 residues. V lost 1 base and J 4 bases, leaving 10 bases between the germline ends. Germline assignment: CDR1 MGHRA and CDR2 YSYEKL. The CDR3 DNA follows: TGCGCCAGCAGCCAAGTACTTCATGTAGAGACCCAGTACTTC. Amino acids: CASSQVLHVETQYF.

The CDR3 is CASNPDGGSRPFYEQYF. CDR3 sequence (DNA): TGTGCCAGCAACCCAGATGGCGGGTCCCGTCCCTTCTACGAGCAGTACTTC. The rearrangement joins TRBV5-6 to TRBJ2-7, with a tentative D call TRBD2 (5 bases). The CDR3 runs 17 residues. Between the trimmed V and J ends, which lost 6 bases and 3 bases, there was a span of 25 bases. Germline V CDR1 and CDR2: SGHDT, YYEEEE.

In nucleotides, the CDR3 is TGTGCCATCAGAAGACAGGGGAACACCGGGGAGCTGTTTTTT. Protein sequence: CAIRRQGNTGELFF. The V gene is TRBV10-3, the J gene TRBJ2-2, with 7 positions matching TRBD1. With V trimmed by 6 bases and J by 1 base, 2 bases remained unmatched. Germline V lookup: CDR1 ENHRY, CDR2 SYGVKD. The CDR3 runs 14 residues.